These T cell receptor beta chains were read from a single sample in a study of blood T cell repertoires in COVID-19. Sequenced by immunoSEQ multiplex PCR; TCRdb stores in-frame clones only, minus some. The sample has approximately 60,000 clones; approximately 84% are singletons. Sequenced sample: peripheral blood. These TCRs come from a middle-aged man with active COVID-19. CDR3s include the opening cysteine and the closing phenylalanine or tryptophan. The D gene is left open where the match is weak. Rows give clone size only sometimes, using once, few, many, or a class for an expanded clone.

clone size	D gene	V gene	J gene	CDR3 DNA	CDR3 protein
medium-sized	.	TRBV2	TRBJ2-7	TGTGCCAGCACCGCAGACAGCCCTTCCTACGAGCAGTACTTC	CASTADSPSYEQYF
.	TRBD1	TRBV6-2/TRBV6-3	TRBJ2-3	TGTGCCAGCAGTCGGACAGGGCGATCTCCTACGCAGTATTTT	CASSRTGRSPTQYF
.	TRBD1	TRBV10-1	TRBJ1-1	TGCGCCAGCAGTGCCGACAGGGGGAACACTGAAGCTTTCTTT	CASSADRGNTEAFF
.	.	TRBV5-6	TRBJ2-3	TGTGCCAGCAGCTTCACGGCAGATACGCAGTATTTT	CASSFTADTQYF
.	TRBD2	TRBV6-5	TRBJ2-1	TGTGCCAGCTTACTAGCGGGGGGGCAAAATGAGCAGTTCTTC	CASLLAGGQNEQFF
.	TRBD1	TRBV6-5	TRBJ1-1	TGTGCCAGCAGGGGACAGGGGAGGAACACTGAAGCTTTCTTT	CASRGQGRNTEAFF
few	.	TRBV28	TRBJ2-7	TGTGCCAGCAGTTCCCAGGGAACCGGATACGAGCAGTACTTC	CASSSQGTGYEQYF
.	.	TRBV5-6	TRBJ1-1	TGTGCCAGCAAGGGGACTATGAACACTGAAGCTTTCTTT	CASKGTMNTEAFF
.	.	TRBV6-5	TRBJ1-3	TGTGCCAGCAGTTACTTCCAGGGTACGGGAAACACCATATATTTT	CASSYFQGTGNTIYF
few	.	TRBV7-9	TRBJ2-5	TGTGCCAGCAGCCCAGGGGAGACCCAGTACTTC	CASSPGETQYF
few	.	TRBV2	TRBJ1-3	TGTGCCAGCAGTCGTAATGCAGGACTTTCAGGAAACACCATATATTTT	CASSRNAGLSGNTIYF
.	.	TRBV5-1	TRBJ1-5	TGCGCCAGCAGCTTGGAGCCCCACTCGGGTCAGCCCCAGCATTTT	CASSLEPHSGQPQHF
.	.	TRBV4-3	TRBJ2-2	TGCGCCAGCAGCCAGACAGACGGGGAGCTGTTTTTT	CASSQTDGELFF
once	TRBD1	TRBV7-6	TRBJ1-4	TGTGCCAGCAGCGGTTCCGGGACAGGGGACTTCCATTTT	CASSGSGTGDFHF
.	.	TRBV5-1	TRBJ2-7	TGCGCCAGCACGTCCGGGACACCAAGCTCCTACGAGCAGTACTTC	CASTSGTPSSYEQYF
few	.	TRBV5-1	TRBJ2-3	TGCGCCAGCAGCCAAAGTGAGGTCGCAGATACGCAGTATTTT	CASSQSEVADTQYF
once	.	TRBV18	TRBJ2-2	TGTGCCACCCAAACCGGGACAAACACCGGGGAGCTGTTTTTT	CATQTGTNTGELFF
.	TRBD1	TRBV7-9	TRBJ1-5	TGTGCCAGCGCCGCAGGGGGCCAGCCCCAGCATTTT	CASAAGGQPQHF
.	.	TRBV9	TRBJ1-2	TGTGCCAGCAGCCCACGGCCAGGCCCTTATGGCTACACCTTC	CASSPRPGPYGYTF
.	.	TRBV2	TRBJ2-1	TGTGCCAGCCGGACGGGGTCAGGGGTCTACAATGAGCAGTTCTTC	CASRTGSGVYNEQFF
.	.	TRBV7-3	TRBJ1-1	TGTGCCAGCAGCTTATTGGGTCAGGGGAACACTGAAGCTTTCTTT	CASSLLGQGNTEAFF
.	.	TRBV7-8	TRBJ1-1	TGTGCCAGCAGCACCGCATACAAGAACACTGAAGCTTTCTTT	CASSTAYKNTEAFF
.	TRBD2	TRBV6-5	TRBJ2-5	TGTGCCAGCCGTCGGGAGGGGGTAGAGACCCAGTACTTC	CASRREGVETQYF
few	.	TRBV10-1	TRBJ1-5	TGCGCCAGCACCGAAGACGGTGGGCTCAATCAGCCCCAGCATTTT	CASTEDGGLNQPQHF
once	.	TRBV2	TRBJ1-6	TGTGCCAGCAGTTACGGGGGGGACTATAATTCACCCCTCCACTTT	CASSYGGDYNSPLHF
.	.	TRBV4-3	TRBJ2-4	TGCGCCAGCAGCCAACCGGTGAACGGTGAGATTTTAGCCAAAAACATTCAGTACTTC	CASSQPVNGEILAKNIQYF
few	.	TRBV7-2	TRBJ1-2	TGTGCCAGCAGCTTAGTCACGGGGGATGGGTGGGGCTACACCTTC	CASSLVTGDGWGYTF
.	TRBD1	TRBV6-5	TRBJ1-4	TGTGCCAGCAGTTACTCAAACAGGGGGAATGAAAAACTGTTTTTT	CASSYSNRGNEKLFF
.	TRBD1	TRBV30	TRBJ2-6	TGTGCCTGGATGGGGGGCCGGGACAGGGGTGTTTCTGGGGCCAACGTCCTGACTTTC	CAWMGGRDRGVSGANVLTF
.	.	TRBV7-9	TRBJ1-6	TGTGCCAGCAGCTTAGTCGTTCCTAATTCACCCCTCCACTTT	CASSLVVPNSPLHF
once	TRBD1	TRBV6-5	TRBJ1-1	TGTGCCAGCACCCCAGGGGGGTTCGCTGAAGCTTTCTTT	CASTPGGFAEAFF